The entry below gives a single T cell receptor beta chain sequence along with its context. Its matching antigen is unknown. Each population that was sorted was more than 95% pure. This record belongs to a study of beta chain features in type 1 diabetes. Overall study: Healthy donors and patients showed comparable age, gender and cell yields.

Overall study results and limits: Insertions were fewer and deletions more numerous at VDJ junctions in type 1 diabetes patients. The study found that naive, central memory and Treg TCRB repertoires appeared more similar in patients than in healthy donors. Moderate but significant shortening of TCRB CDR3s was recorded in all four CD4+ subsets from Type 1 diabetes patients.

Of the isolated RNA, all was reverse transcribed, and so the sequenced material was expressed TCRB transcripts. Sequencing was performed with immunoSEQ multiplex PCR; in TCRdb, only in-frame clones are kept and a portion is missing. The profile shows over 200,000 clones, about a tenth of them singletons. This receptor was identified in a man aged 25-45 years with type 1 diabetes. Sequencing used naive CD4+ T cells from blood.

The chain's CDR3 is CASSPRTGSPLHF. The CDR3 region has the DNA TGTGCCAGCAGCCCTCGGACAGGATCACCCCTCCACTTT. The chain employs TRBV13 and TRBJ1-6, with TRBD1 matching over 7 bases. CDR1 PRHDT and CDR2 FYEKMQ come from the germline V gene (reference sequence). This CDR3 is built from 13 residues. V was pared by 5 bases and J by 10 bases, with 5 bases of the junction left unmatched. Combining the CDR3 with reference TRBV13 and TRBJ1-6 gives the whole variable domain AAGVIQSPRHLIKEKRETATLKCYPIPRHDTVYWYQQGPGQDPQFLISFYEKMQSDKGSIPDRFSAQQFSDYHSELNMSSLELGDSALYFCASSPRTGSPLHFGNGTRLTVT.